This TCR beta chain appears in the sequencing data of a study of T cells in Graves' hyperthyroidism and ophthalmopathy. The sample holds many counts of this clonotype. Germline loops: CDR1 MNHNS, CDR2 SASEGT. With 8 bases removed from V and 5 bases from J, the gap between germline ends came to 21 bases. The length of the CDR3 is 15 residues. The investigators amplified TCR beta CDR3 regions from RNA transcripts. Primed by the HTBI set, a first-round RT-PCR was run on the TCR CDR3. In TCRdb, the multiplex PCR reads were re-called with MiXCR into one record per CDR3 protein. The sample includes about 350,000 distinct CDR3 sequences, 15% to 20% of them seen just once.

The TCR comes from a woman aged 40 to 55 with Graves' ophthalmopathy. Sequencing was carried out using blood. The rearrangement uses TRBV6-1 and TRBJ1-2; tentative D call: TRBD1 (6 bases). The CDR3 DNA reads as TGTGCCAGCCACGCGGAATGGGGGGCTAGGTATGGCTACACCTTC. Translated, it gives CASHAEWGARYGYTF.